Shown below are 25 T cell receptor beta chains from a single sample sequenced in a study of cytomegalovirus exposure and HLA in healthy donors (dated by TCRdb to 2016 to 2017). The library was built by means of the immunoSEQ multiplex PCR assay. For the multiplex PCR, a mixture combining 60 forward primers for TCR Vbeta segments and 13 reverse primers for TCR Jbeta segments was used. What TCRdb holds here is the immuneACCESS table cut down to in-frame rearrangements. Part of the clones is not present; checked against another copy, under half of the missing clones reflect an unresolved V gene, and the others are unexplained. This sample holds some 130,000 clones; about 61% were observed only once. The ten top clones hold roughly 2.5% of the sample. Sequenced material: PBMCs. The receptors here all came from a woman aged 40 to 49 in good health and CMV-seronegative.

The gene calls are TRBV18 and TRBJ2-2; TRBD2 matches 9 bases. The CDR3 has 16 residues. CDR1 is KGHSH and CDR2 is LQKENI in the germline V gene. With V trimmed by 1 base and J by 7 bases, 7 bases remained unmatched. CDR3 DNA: TGTGCCAGCTCACCACTAGCGGGGGTACTTCGCGGGGAGCTGTTTTTT. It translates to CASSPLAGVLRGELFF.

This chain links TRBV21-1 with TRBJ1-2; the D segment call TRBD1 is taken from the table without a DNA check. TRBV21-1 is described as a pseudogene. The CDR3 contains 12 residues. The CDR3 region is CASSKDTSSYTF. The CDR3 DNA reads TGTGCCAGCAGCAAAGACACCTCAAGCTACACCTTC.

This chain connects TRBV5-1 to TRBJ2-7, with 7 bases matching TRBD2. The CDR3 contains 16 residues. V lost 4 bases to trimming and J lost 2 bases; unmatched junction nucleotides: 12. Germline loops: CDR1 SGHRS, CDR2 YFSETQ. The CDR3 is CASSLQPSGVTYEQYF. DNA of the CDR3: TGCGCCAGCAGCCTTCAACCAAGCGGGGTAACCTACGAGCAGTACTTC. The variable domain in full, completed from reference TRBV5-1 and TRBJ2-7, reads KAGVTQTPRYLIKTRGQQVTLSCSPISGHRSVSWYQQTPGQGLQFLFEYFSETQRNKGNFPGRFSGRQFSNSRSEMNVSTLELGDSALYLCASSLQPSGVTYEQYFGPGTRLTVT.

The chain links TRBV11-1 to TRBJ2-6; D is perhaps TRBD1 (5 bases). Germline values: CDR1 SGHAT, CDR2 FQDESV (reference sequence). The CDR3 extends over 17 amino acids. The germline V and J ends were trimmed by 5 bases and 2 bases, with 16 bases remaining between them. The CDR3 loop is CASSPGPGSTGANVLTF. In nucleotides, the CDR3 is TGTGCCAGCAGCCCGGGCCCAGGGTCCACTGGGGCCAACGTCCTGACTTTC.

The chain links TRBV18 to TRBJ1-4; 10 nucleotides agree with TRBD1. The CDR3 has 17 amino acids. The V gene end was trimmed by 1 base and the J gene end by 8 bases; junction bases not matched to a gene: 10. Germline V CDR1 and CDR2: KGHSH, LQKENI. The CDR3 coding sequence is TGTGCCAGCTCACCACGACCCGGGACAGGGGCGCACGAAAAACTGTTTTTT. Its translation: CASSPRPGTGAHEKLFF. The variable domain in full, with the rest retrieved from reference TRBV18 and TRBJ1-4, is NAGVMQNPRHLVRRRGQEARLRCSPMKGHSHVYWYRQLPEEGLKFMVYLQKENIIDESGMPKERFSAEFPKEGPSILRIQQVVRGDSAAYFCASSPRPGTGAHEKLFFGSGTQLSVL.

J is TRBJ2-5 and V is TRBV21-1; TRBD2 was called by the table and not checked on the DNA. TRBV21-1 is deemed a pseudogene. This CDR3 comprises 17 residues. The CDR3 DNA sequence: TGTGCCAGCAGCAGATCCTACGGGGGGGCCTTCCAAGAGACCCAGTACTTC. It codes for CASSRSYGGAFQETQYF.

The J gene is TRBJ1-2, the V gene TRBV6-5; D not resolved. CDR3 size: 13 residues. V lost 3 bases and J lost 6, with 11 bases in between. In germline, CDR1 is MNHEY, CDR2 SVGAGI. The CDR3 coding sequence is TGTGCCAGCAGTTATCAGAGGCGCAATGGCTACACCTTC. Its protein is CASSYQRRNGYTF.

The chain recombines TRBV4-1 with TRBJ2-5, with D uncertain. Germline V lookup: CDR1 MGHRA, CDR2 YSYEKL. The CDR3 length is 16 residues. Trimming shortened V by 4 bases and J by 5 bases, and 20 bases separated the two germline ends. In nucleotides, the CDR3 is TGCGCCAGCAGCCTAGCTTTTACCGGTGCGCGGGAGACCCAGTACTTC. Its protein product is CASSLAFTGARETQYF.

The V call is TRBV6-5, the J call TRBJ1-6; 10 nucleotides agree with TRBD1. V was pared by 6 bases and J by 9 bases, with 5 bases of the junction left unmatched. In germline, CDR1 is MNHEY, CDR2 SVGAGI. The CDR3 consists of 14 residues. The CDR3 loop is CASRRGTGVSPLHF. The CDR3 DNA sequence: TGTGCCAGCAGGCGGGGGACAGGGGTTTCACCCCTCCACTTT.

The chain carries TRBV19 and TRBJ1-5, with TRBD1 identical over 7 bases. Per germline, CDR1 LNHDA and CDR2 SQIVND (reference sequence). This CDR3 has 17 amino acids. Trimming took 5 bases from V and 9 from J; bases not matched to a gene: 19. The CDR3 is CASSLLRGRGDVWPQHF. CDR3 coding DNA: TGTGCCAGTAGTCTCCTTAGGGGGCGCGGGGACGTATGGCCCCAGCATTTT.

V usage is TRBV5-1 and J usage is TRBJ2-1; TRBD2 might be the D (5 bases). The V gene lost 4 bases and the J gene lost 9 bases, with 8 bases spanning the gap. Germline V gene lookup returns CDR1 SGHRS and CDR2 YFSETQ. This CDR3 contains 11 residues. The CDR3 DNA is TGCGCCAGCAGCCGGGATTTTGAGCAGTTCTTC. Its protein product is CASSRDFEQFF.

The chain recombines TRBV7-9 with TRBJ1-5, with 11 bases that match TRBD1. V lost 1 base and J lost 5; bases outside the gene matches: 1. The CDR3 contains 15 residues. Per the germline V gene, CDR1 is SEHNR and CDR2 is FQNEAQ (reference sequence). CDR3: CASSLGGQGDQPQHF. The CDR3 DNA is TGTGCCAGCAGCTTAGGGGGACAGGGGGATCAGCCCCAGCATTTT.

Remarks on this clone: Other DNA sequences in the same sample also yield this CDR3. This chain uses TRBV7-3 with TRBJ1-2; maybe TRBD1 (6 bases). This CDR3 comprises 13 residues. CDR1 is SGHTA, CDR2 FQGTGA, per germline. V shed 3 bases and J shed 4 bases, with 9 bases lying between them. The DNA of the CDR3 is TGTGCCAGCAGCTTGGACAGATCCTATGGCTACACCTTC. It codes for CASSLDRSYGYTF.

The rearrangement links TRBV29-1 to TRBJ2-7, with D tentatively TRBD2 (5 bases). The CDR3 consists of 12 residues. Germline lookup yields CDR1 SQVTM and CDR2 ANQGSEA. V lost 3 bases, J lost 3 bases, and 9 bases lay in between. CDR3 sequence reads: CSVDNGDYEQYF. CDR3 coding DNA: TGCAGCGTTGACAACGGGGACTACGAGCAGTACTTC.

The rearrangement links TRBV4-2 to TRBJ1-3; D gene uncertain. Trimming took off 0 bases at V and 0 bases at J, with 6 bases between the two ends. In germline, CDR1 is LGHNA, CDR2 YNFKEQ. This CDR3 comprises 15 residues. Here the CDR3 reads CASSQDRFSGNTIYF. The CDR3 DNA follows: TGTGCCAGCAGCCAAGACAGATTCTCTGGAAACACCATATATTTT.

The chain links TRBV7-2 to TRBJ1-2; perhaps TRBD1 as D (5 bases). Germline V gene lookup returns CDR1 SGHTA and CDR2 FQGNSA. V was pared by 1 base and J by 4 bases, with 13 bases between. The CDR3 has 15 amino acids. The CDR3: CASSLDRGGTYGYTF. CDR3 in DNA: TGTGCCAGCAGCTTAGACCGAGGAGGGACCTATGGCTACACCTTC.

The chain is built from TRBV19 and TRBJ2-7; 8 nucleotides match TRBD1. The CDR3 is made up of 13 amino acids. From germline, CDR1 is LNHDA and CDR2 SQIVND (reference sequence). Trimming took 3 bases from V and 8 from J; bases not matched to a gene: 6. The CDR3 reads CASSIPGTGQQYF. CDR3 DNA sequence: TGTGCCAGTAGTATCCCCGGGACAGGCCAGCAGTACTTC.

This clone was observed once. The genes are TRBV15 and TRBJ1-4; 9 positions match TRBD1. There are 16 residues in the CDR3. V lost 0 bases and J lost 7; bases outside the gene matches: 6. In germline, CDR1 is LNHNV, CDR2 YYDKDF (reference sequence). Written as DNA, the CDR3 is TGTGCCACCAGCAGAGATCGGGACAGGGCCCTTGAAAAACTGTTTTTT. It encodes CATSRDRDRALEKLFF.

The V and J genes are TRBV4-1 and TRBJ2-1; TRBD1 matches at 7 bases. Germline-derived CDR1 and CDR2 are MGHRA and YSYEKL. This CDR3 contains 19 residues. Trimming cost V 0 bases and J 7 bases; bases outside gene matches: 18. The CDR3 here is CASSQDGETGQPMWNEQFF. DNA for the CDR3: TGCGCCAGCAGCCAAGATGGGGAGACGGGACAGCCCATGTGGAATGAGCAGTTCTTC.

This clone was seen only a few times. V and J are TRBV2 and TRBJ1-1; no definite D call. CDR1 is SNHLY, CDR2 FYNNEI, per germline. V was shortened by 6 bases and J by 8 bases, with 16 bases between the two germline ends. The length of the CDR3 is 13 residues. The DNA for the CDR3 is TGTGCCAGCAGAGGAGAGGGTAGGGAGGAAGCTTTCTTT. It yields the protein CASRGEGREEAFF.

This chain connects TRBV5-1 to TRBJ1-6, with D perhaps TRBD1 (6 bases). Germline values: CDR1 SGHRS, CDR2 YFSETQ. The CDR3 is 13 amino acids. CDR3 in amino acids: CATGTRHNSPLHF. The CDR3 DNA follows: TGCGCAACCGGGACAAGGCATAATTCACCCCTCCACTTT. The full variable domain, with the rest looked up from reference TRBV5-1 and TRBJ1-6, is KAGVTQTPRYLIKTRGQQVTLSCSPISGHRSVSWYQQTPGQGLQFLFEYFSETQRNKGNFPGRFSGRQFSNSRSEMNVSTLELGDSALYLCATGTRHNSPLHFGNGTRLTVT.

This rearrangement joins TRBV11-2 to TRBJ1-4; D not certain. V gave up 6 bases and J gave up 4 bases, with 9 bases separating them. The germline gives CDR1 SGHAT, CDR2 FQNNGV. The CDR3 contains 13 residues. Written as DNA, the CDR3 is TGTGCCAGCAGAAATTTACTTAATGAAAAACTGTTTTTT. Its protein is CASRNLLNEKLFF.

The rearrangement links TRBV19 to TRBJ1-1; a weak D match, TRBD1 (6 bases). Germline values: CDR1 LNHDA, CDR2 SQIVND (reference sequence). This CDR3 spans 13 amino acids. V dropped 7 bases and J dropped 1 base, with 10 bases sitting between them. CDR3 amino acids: CASNDRPNTEAFF. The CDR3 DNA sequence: TGTGCCAGTAATGACAGGCCGAACACTGAAGCTTTCTTT.

The CDR3 sequence: CASSVGGAALQETQYF. CDR3 nucleotides: TGTGCCAGCAGCGTAGGGGGAGCGGCCTTACAAGAGACCCAGTACTTC. The chain couples TRBV9 to TRBJ2-5, with D tentatively TRBD2 (5 bases). Germline assignment: CDR1 SGDLS and CDR2 YYNGEE. The CDR3 is made up of 16 amino acids. Trimming took off 0 bases at V and 2 bases at J, with 14 bases between the two ends.

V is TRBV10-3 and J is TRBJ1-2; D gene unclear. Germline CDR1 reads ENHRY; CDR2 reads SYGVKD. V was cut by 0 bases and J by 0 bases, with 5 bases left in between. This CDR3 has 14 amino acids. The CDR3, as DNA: TGTGCCATCAGTGAGTCTACGGCTAACTATGGCTACACCTTC. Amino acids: CAISESTANYGYTF.